This T cell receptor (beta chain) was sequenced for a study of control samples from healthy donors and cancer patients. This table comes from immunoSEQ multiplex PCR, and its TCRdb copy is limited to in-frame clones, with some not included. The sample includes about 69,000 clones, approximately 84% seen only once; the top ten take 2.5% to 3%. The table lists this clone with a count of one. V shed 3 bases, J shed 3 bases, and the junction held 3 bases outside the gene matches. The CDR3 runs to 14 residues. This chain links TRBV23-1 with TRBJ2-7; 9 bases agree with TRBD1. TRBV23-1 is sorted into the ORF group, with uncertain function. The sequenced sample consisted of PBMCs. The sequence derives from a woman between 50 and 59 years old with lung cancer. Here the CDR3 reads CASSHPGQGYEQYF. DNA for the CDR3: TGCGCCAGCAGTCACCCGGGACAGGGCTACGAGCAGTACTTC.